Presented here are 23 T cell receptor beta chains from one specimen sequenced in a study of cytomegalovirus exposure and HLA in healthy donors. Method: immunoSEQ multiplex PCR; TCRdb's copy keeps in-frame clones and lacks some. The table includes approximately 50,000 clones, 80% to 90% detected once. Sequencing was carried out using PBMCs. All receptors derive from a woman aged 25 to 45 in good health and CMV-seronegative.

The chain has TRBV7-6 and TRBJ2-5, with 15 nucleotides matching TRBD2. The CDR3 has 20 residues. J lost 5 bases, V lost 7 bases, and 20 bases had no gene match. From germline, CDR1 is SGHVS and CDR2 FNYEAQ. The CDR3 nucleotides read TGTGCCAGCATGCACCCCTCGGGACTAGCGGGAGGACCGACATGGGAGACCCAGTACTTC. This encodes CASMHPSGLAGGPTWETQYF.

V usage is TRBV5-8 and J usage is TRBJ1-5, with D hard to call. Trimming shortened V by 2 bases and J by 5 bases, and 5 bases separated the two germline ends. The CDR3 is made up of 12 amino acids. The germline gives CDR1 SGHTS, CDR2 YDEGEE. The CDR3 region is CASSLTHQPQHF. The CDR3 bases are TGTGCCAGCAGCTTAACTCATCAGCCCCAGCATTTT.

The J gene is TRBJ2-7, the V gene TRBV19; 7 bases fit TRBD2. J lost 3 bases, V lost 0 bases, and 5 bases had no gene match. Germline V gives CDR1 LNHDA, CDR2 SQIVND (reference sequence). This CDR3 spans 15 amino acids. The CDR3 protein is CASSIDHGLGYEQYF. The CDR3 DNA sequence: TGTGCCAGTAGTATAGATCATGGACTAGGCTACGAGCAGTACTTC.

Remarks on this clone: At one end, the junction sequence differs from germline, possibly due to a read error. The rearrangement links TRBV11-3 to TRBJ1-1, with TRBD1 matching over 8 bases. The CDR3 has 16 amino acids. Germline assignment: CDR1 SGHNT and CDR2 YENEEA. CDR3 in DNA: TGCGCCAGCATCCTCAGAGGGGCAGGGGGCCGCACTGAAGCTTTCTTT. It codes for CASILRGAGGRTEAFF.

This chain joins TRBV11-2 and TRBJ1-1; possibly TRBD1 for D (6 bases). V shed 0 bases and J shed 6 bases, with 11 bases lying between them. Germline CDR1 is SGHAT and CDR2 is FQNNGV. The CDR3 consists of 14 residues. The DNA for the CDR3 is TGTGCCAGCAGCTTAGATTTCAGGGGCGCTGAAGCTTTCTTT. It codes for CASSLDFRGAEAFF.

There are a few counts of this clone. The V call is TRBV7-8, the J call TRBJ1-3; perhaps TRBD1 as D (5 bases). CDR1 and CDR2 from the germline V gene are SGHVS and FQNEAQ. V was cut by 4 bases and J by 1 base, with 14 bases left in between. There are 16 residues in the CDR3. Here the CDR3 DNA reads TGTGCCAGCAGCTCGCGGAAGGGGTTTTCTGGAAACACCATATATTTT. This encodes CASSSRKGFSGNTIYF.

CDR3 in amino acids: CASSQAPGGEETQYF. The DNA of the CDR3 is TGTGCCAGCAGCCAAGCCCCGGGGGGGGAAGAGACCCAGTACTTC. This chain connects TRBV7-2 to TRBJ2-5; TRBD2 aligns across 8 bases. Germline assignment: CDR1 SGHTA and CDR2 FQGNSA. This CDR3 has 15 amino acids. J gave up 3 bases and V 5 bases, and 8 bases lay outside the gene matches.

The rearrangement uses TRBV7-3 and TRBJ1-1; 7 bases align to TRBD1. Germline CDR1 reads SGHTA; CDR2 reads FQGTGA. V was pared by 5 bases and J by 0 bases, with 9 bases of the junction left unmatched. This CDR3 contains 16 residues. CDR3 nucleotides: TGTGCCAGCAGCAACGGGACAGCTGTCATGAACACTGAAGCTTTCTTT. Its protein is CASSNGTAVMNTEAFF.

V usage is TRBV2 and J usage is TRBJ2-7; 11 bases align to TRBD2. V dropped 2 bases and J dropped 2; count of bases not matched to a gene: 5. There are 16 residues in the CDR3. The V gene's germline CDR1 is SNHLY and CDR2 FYNNEI. The CDR3 nucleotides are TGTGCCAGCAGTGAAAAACTAGCGGGAGTTACCTACGAGCAGTACTTC. Protein: CASSEKLAGVTYEQYF.

V is TRBV9 and J is TRBJ2-1; weak D call: TRBD2 (6 bases). V lost 0 bases, J lost 8 bases, and 12 bases lay in between. CDR3 length: 14 amino acids. From germline, CDR1 is SGDLS and CDR2 YYNGEE. The CDR3 loop is CASSVGLGGHEQFF. CDR3 DNA: TGTGCCAGCAGCGTAGGACTAGGAGGCCATGAGCAGTTCTTC.

The chain employs TRBV5-1 and TRBJ1-5, with 9 nucleotides matching TRBD1. The CDR3 has 14 amino acids. In germline, CDR1 is SGHRS, CDR2 YFSETQ. Trimming took 4 bases from V and 5 from J; bases not matched to a gene: 4. In nucleotides, the CDR3 is TGCGCCAGCAGCGCGGGACAGGGCGATCAGCCCCAGCATTTT. It encodes CASSAGQGDQPQHF.

This clone occurred once. The chain carries TRBV28 and TRBJ2-2; tentatively, D is TRBD1 (6 bases). With 4 bases removed from V and 3 bases from J, the gap between germline ends came to 12 bases. The length of the CDR3 is 15 residues. CDR1 MDHEN and CDR2 SYDVKM come from the germline V gene. For the CDR3, the DNA is TGTGCCAGCAGTTCGCAGGGGCTGGACACCGGGGAGCTGTTTTTT. Translating it yields CASSSQGLDTGELFF.

The chain carries TRBV27 and TRBJ2-4; 12 nucleotides line up with TRBD2. CDR1 MNHEY and CDR2 SMNVEV come from the germline V gene (reference sequence). After removal of 5 bases from V and 0 bases from J, the junction contained 14 bases not matched to a gene. CDR3 size: 20 residues. The CDR3 region has the DNA TGTGCCAGCAGTCCACTACTAGCGGGAGGTTCGCCTCTAGCCAAAAACATTCAGTACTTC. This sequence encodes CASSPLLAGGSPLAKNIQYF.

The V and J genes are TRBV10-3 and TRBJ2-1; maybe TRBD2 (6 bases). Germline V gene sequence: CDR1 ENHRY, CDR2 SYGVKD. The CDR3 runs 14 residues. Between the trimmed V and J ends, which lost 6 bases and 1 base, there was a span of 10 bases. The CDR3 spells CAIRTSNSYNEQFF. The CDR3 DNA reads TGTGCCATCAGGACTAGTAATTCCTACAATGAGCAGTTCTTC.

The gene calls are TRBV30 and TRBJ2-2, with 7 bases identical to TRBD2. The CDR3 covers 14 residues. Germline values: CDR1 GTSNPN, CDR2 SVGIG (reference sequence). V lost 4 bases, J lost 6 bases, and 8 bases stayed unmatched. CDR3 residues: CAWTLTGGAGELFF. The CDR3 nucleotides are TGTGCCTGGACACTCACGGGAGGAGCCGGGGAGCTGTTTTTT.

The gene calls are TRBV11-3 and TRBJ2-5, with 7 bases matching TRBD2. Per the germline V gene, CDR1 is SGHNT and CDR2 is YENEEA. The CDR3 is 15 residues long. Trimming removed 5 bases from V and 3 bases from J; junction bases left unmatched: 9. The CDR3 DNA sequence: TGTGCCAGCAGCAGGGGATCGGGAGGAAAAGAGACCCAGTACTTC. It codes for CASSRGSGGKETQYF.

The chain uses TRBV27 and TRBJ2-3, with D tentatively TRBD2 (5 bases). Trimming left V 2 bases short and J 6 bases short, with 12 bases between. CDR1 and CDR2 from the germline V gene are MNHEY and SMNVEV (reference sequence). The CDR3 is 14 residues long. The CDR3 loop is CASSLSTGGDTQYF. CDR3 DNA sequence: TGTGCCAGCAGTTTAAGTACCGGAGGCGATACGCAGTATTTT.

The chain links TRBV7-6 to TRBJ2-1; no reliable D call. The germline V and J ends were trimmed by 1 base and 1 base, with 11 bases remaining between them. The CDR3 has 16 amino acids. The germline gives CDR1 SGHVS, CDR2 FNYEAQ. CDR3 nucleotide sequence: TGTGCCAGCAGCTTAGGGGTAACAGAATCCTACAATGAGCAGTTCTTC. Its protein is CASSLGVTESYNEQFF.

This clone was seen just once. The chain employs TRBV25-1 and TRBJ2-1; D might be TRBD2 (6 bases). The ends were cut back, 4 bases at V and 0 bases at J, with 10 bases in the middle. CDR1 is MGHDK, CDR2 SYGVNS, per germline. This CDR3 contains 15 residues. The CDR3 here is CASSGGLYSYNEQFF. The CDR3 DNA sequence: TGTGCCAGCAGTGGGGGACTCTACTCCTACAATGAGCAGTTCTTC.

The chain links TRBV28 to TRBJ2-7; 9 positions agree with TRBD2. V was pared by 6 bases and J by 4 bases, with 10 bases of the junction left unmatched. The CDR3 contains 15 residues. Per the germline V gene, CDR1 is MDHEN and CDR2 is SYDVKM. CDR3 region: CASSPALAGRYEQYF. CDR3 bases: TGTGCCAGCAGCCCTGCGCTAGCGGGAAGGTACGAGCAGTACTTC. Drawing the rest from reference TRBV28 and TRBJ2-7, the complete variable domain is DVKVTQSSRYLVKRTGEKVFLECVQDMDHENMFWYRQDPGLGLRLIYFSYDVKMKEKGDIPEGYSVSREKKERFSLILESASTNQTSMYLCASSPALAGRYEQYFGPGTRLTVT.

The chain has TRBV9 and TRBJ2-7, with 9 nucleotides matching TRBD2. The CDR3 consists of 17 residues. The V gene's germline CDR1 is SGDLS and CDR2 YYNGEE. V dropped 4 bases and J dropped 7; count of bases not matched to a gene: 18. CDR3 region: CASSINPFHSGSGEQYF. The CDR3, as DNA: TGTGCCAGCAGCATTAATCCGTTCCATAGCGGGAGTGGTGAGCAGTACTTC.

V and J are TRBV7-8 and TRBJ2-7; 7 nucleotides line up with TRBD1. This CDR3 comprises 15 residues. J was trimmed by 5 bases and V by 0 bases; bases with no gene match: 7. Germline V gene lookup returns CDR1 SGHVS and CDR2 FQNEAQ. The CDR3 here is CASSLATTGVHEQYF. For the CDR3, the DNA is TGTGCCAGCAGCTTAGCGACCACAGGGGTCCACGAGCAGTACTTC.

This clone was seen a handful of times. V is TRBV27 and J is TRBJ1-1, with D possibly being TRBD1 (5 bases). Germline CDR1 reads MNHEY; CDR2 reads SMNVEV (reference sequence). V was cut by 2 bases and J by 5 bases, with 9 bases left in between. This CDR3 comprises 13 residues. The CDR3 is CASSLQRGTEAFF. The CDR3 DNA sequence: TGTGCCAGCAGTTTACAACGGGGGACTGAAGCTTTCTTT.